A selection of T cell receptor beta chains follows, all from one sample in a study of blood T cell repertoires in COVID-19. TCRdb's table, derived via immunoSEQ multiplex PCR, lists solely in-frame clones and lacks some. Of around 15,000 clones listed, about 80% were seen once; the top ten hold about 14%. The specimen was peripheral blood. These receptors originate from a human donor in a cohort sampled during active COVID-19. Each CDR3 is given with its conserved first and last residue. D genes are given only for firm matches. Some rows mark clone size as missing; the rest say once, few, many or name a class of expanded clone.

TRBJ2-7	TRBD2	.	TRBV5-1	TGCGCCAGCAGCTTCTCTAGCGGGGGGACAACCTACGAGCAGTACTTC	CASSFSSGGTTYEQYF
TRBJ1-1	.	.	TRBV10-3	TGTGCCATCAGTGCCCAGGCGGGGGGTGAAGCTTTCTTT	CAISAQAGGEAFF
TRBJ2-7	.	once	TRBV5-6	TGTGCCAGCAGCTTGCCGGGGGTGAACGAGCAGTACTTC	CASSLPGVNEQYF
TRBJ2-7	TRBD1	.	TRBV5-1	TGCGCCAGCAGCCTAACAGGGGGCAGTACCTACGAGCAGTACTTC	CASSLTGGSTYEQYF
TRBJ2-6	.	.	TRBV18	TGTGCCAGCTCACCACCAGAGGGGAGGTTCTCTGGGGCCAACGTCCTGACTTTC	CASSPPEGRFSGANVLTF
TRBJ2-3	.	.	TRBV5-8	TGTGCCAGCAGCCCGGCCAATGGGAAGCGTGGAGGGGGCACAGATACGCAGTATTTT	CASSPANGKRGGGTDTQYF
TRBJ1-1	.	.	TRBV6-5	TGTGCCAGCAGGGGAGACTCTGGTTACACTGAAGCTTTCTTT	CASRGDSGYTEAFF
TRBJ1-5	.	.	TRBV6-2/TRBV6-3	TGTGCCAGCAGTTACGGGCAGAGCAATCAGCCCCAGCATTTT	CASSYGQSNQPQHF
TRBJ2-1	TRBD2	.	TRBV28	TGTGCCAGCAGTTTACTTGAGGGAGGGTCCAATGAGCAGTTCTTC	CASSLLEGGSNEQFF
TRBJ1-5	TRBD1	.	TRBV27	TGTGCCAGCAGTAAAGGGGGACAGGGGCATTATAGCAATCAGCCCCAGCATTTT	CASSKGGQGHYSNQPQHF
TRBJ1-1	.	.	TRBV7-3	TGTGCCAGCAGCTTAATCCAGGGGAAAGGGACTGAAGCTTTCTTT	CASSLIQGKGTEAFF
TRBJ1-1	.	.	TRBV28	TGTGCCAGCAGTTATCCCAGGGGCTTTGACACTGAAGCTTTCTTT	CASSYPRGFDTEAFF
TRBJ2-3	.	.	TRBV11-3	TGTGCCAGCAGCTTAGATCCCAAGCTTTCCGCTTCCACAGATACGCAGTATTTT	CASSLDPKLSASTDTQYF
TRBJ2-7	.	.	TRBV28	TGTGCCAGCAGTTTATCCCTGGGGGCGACCTACGAGCAGTACTTC	CASSLSLGATYEQYF
TRBJ1-1	.	.	TRBV7-9	TGTGCCAGCAGCTTTTCCTTGAGTGGGAACACTGAAGCTTTCTTT	CASSFSLSGNTEAFF
TRBJ2-1	TRBD2	.	TRBV11-2	TGTGCCAGCACCACTAGTCCGGGACTAGCTTCCAATGAGCAGTTCTTC	CASTTSPGLASNEQFF
TRBJ2-3	TRBD2	.	TRBV3-1/TRBV3-2	TGTGCCAGCAGCCTTCGCGGGAGGAGGAGCACAGATACGCAGTATTTT	CASSLRGRRSTDTQYF
TRBJ2-7	TRBD1	.	TRBV5-1	TGCGCCAGCAGCTTAGCTCCGGGACAGGGGGTGAACTACGAGCAGTACTTC	CASSLAPGQGVNYEQYF
TRBJ1-6	.	.	TRBV28	TGTGCCAGCAGTTTATGGAGGGACACTTCAGAACGGGGCTCACCCCTCCACTTT	CASSLWRDTSERGSPLHF
TRBJ2-5	TRBD1	.	TRBV5-4	TGTGCCAGCACCCTTCAGGGGGCACAAGAGACCCAGTACTTC	CASTLQGAQETQYF
TRBJ1-2	.	.	TRBV10-3	TGTGCCATCAGTGGTGGCGGTGGTGGCTACACCTTC	CAISGGGGGYTF
TRBJ2-6	.	.	TRBV28	TGTGCCAGCAGTTTAAACGTCCAGGCCTCTGGGGCCAACGTCCTGACTTTC	CASSLNVQASGANVLTF
TRBJ1-3	.	.	TRBV18	TGTGCCAGCTCACCACCGGTGGGGGGATCTGGAAACACCATATATTTT	CASSPPVGGSGNTIYF
TRBJ2-1	TRBD2	few	TRBV27	TGTGCCAGCACCCTCACTAGCGACCTAAATGAGCAGTTCTTC	CASTLTSDLNEQFF
TRBJ2-2	TRBD1	.	TRBV19	TGTGCCAGTATTGGACCGGGACAGGGTTACACCGGGGAGCTGTTTTTT	CASIGPGQGYTGELFF
TRBJ2-5	.	once	TRBV12-5	TGTGCTAGTGGCTCAGGGTTAGAGACCCAGTACTTC	CASGSGLETQYF
TRBJ2-7	TRBD2	once	TRBV19	TGTGCCAGTAGCCCTCTAGCGGGGGCCTCCTACGAGCAGTACTTC	CASSPLAGASYEQYF